Given below is one T cell receptor beta chain in context. This record comes from a study of PD-1 blockade in classical Hodgkin lymphoma. Produced via immunoSEQ multiplex PCR; TCRdb's table is partial and in-frame only. The sample has 66,000 or so clones; over 70% are singletons. The V end was cut by 1 base, the J end by 8 bases, with 10 bases between. CDR3 length: 13 amino acids. CDR1 is SGHNT, CDR2 YENEEA, per germline. All the patients suffered relapse after autologous stem cell transplantation, and brentuximab vedotin exposure differed. When best responses were assessed, they were complete response, partial response or progressive disease.

This chain links TRBV11-3 with TRBJ2-3; D is uncertain. This receptor was taken from a human donor with classical Hodgkin lymphoma. The sample here was peripheral blood mononuclear cells (PBMCs), taken before the second cycle of nivolumab. The CDR3 is CASSLGSWGTQYF. In DNA, the CDR3 is TGTGCCAGCAGCTTAGGTTCCTGGGGTACGCAGTATTTT.